A selection of T cell receptor beta chains follows, all from one sample in a study of T cell repertoires in cytomegalovirus infection. TCRdb used MiXCR to reprocess the reads, holding one entry per CDR3 protein. The table has about 740,000 distinct CDR3 sequences, roughly 35% seen once. Sequencing input: PBMCs. Every receptor here comes from a human donor in good health (CMV status not recorded). Some clones in this sample may be carry-over from other donors' samples. CDR3s include the opening cysteine and the closing phenylalanine or tryptophan. D genes are given only for firm matches. Rows may omit the clone size; those that give it use once, few, many or a size class.

clone_size: few; j_call: TRBJ2-7; d_call: .; v_call: TRBV7-9; cdr3_aa: CASSLVGSGEEQYF; cdr3_nt: TGTGCCAGCAGCTTAGTAGGGTCCGGGGAAGAGCAGTACTTC
clone_size: .; j_call: TRBJ2-2; d_call: TRBD2; v_call: TRBV18; cdr3_aa: CASSPRLAGNEGTVELFF; cdr3_nt: TGTGCCAGCTCACCGCGACTAGCGGGGAATGAAGGCACCGTGGAGCTGTTTTTT
clone_size: .; j_call: TRBJ1-1; d_call: .; v_call: TRBV7-9; cdr3_aa: CASSLTEGITEAFF; cdr3_nt: TGTGCCAGCAGCTTAACCGAGGGGATCACTGAAGCTTTCTTT
clone_size: .; j_call: TRBJ2-1; d_call: TRBD2; v_call: TRBV11-2; cdr3_aa: CASSLSTSGRTGGPVF; cdr3_nt: TGTGCCAGCAGCTTATCCACTAGCGGGAGGACAGGGGGTCCCGTCTTC
clone_size: few; j_call: TRBJ2-7; d_call: .; v_call: TRBV25-1; cdr3_aa: CASSESMAGDYEQYF; cdr3_nt: TGTGCCAGCAGTGAATCAATGGCAGGGGATTACGAGCAGTACTTC
clone_size: .; j_call: TRBJ2-7; d_call: TRBD1; v_call: TRBV2; cdr3_aa: CASRAPGQKGGYEQYF; cdr3_nt: TGTGCCAGCAGGGCGCCGGGACAGAAAGGGGGTTACGAGCAGTACTTC
clone_size: .; j_call: TRBJ2-2; d_call: TRBD2; v_call: TRBV7-8; cdr3_aa: CASSFVLAGAEGSGELFF; cdr3_nt: TGTGCCAGCAGCTTTGTACTAGCGGGGGCCGAGGGTTCCGGGGAGCTGTTTTTT
clone_size: few; j_call: TRBJ1-2; d_call: TRBD1; v_call: TRBV7-2; cdr3_aa: CASSLNRGTLWGYTF; cdr3_nt: TGTGCCAGCAGCTTAAACAGGGGGACACTATGGGGCTACACCTTC
clone_size: .; j_call: TRBJ1-2; d_call: .; v_call: TRBV12-3/TRBV12-4; cdr3_aa: CASSPGRWGIGYTF; cdr3_nt: TGTGCCAGCAGTCCCGGGAGGTGGGGAATTGGCTACACCTTC
clone_size: .; j_call: TRBJ1-5; d_call: .; v_call: TRBV19; cdr3_aa: CASSIEPDNQPQHF; cdr3_nt: TGTGCCAGTAGTATAGAGCCGGACAATCAGCCCCAGCATTTT
clone_size: .; j_call: TRBJ1-5; d_call: .; v_call: TRBV5-1; cdr3_aa: CASSPWGRYDQPQHF; cdr3_nt: TGCGCCAGCAGCCCCTGGGGGCGATATGATCAGCCCCAGCATTTT